This T cell receptor beta chain was sequenced during a study of CD8+CD57+ T cells in acquired aplastic anemia. Study information: DNA per sorted CD4+ or CD8+ sample ranged 0.2 to 27.4 ug, averaging around 3.2 ug.

In patients chosen for sequencing, flow cytometry had shown CD8+CD57+ cell expansion. There were no patients without severe acquired aplastic anemia. Untreated patients provided the blood samples, with no therapy given before sampling. The template used for profiling TCR beta VDJ and CDR3 was genomic DNA. TCRdb itself ran the reads through MiXCR, one entry per CDR3 protein. The repertoire holds 50,000 or so distinct CDR3 sequences, roughly three fifths seen once, with about 15% in the top ten. For this clonotype: At one of its ends the junction is not consistent with the germline gene, which may arise from a read error.

CDR1 is SGHTA and CDR2 is FQGNSA in the germline V gene. The CDR3 runs 14 residues. The receptor was isolated from a human donor with aplastic anemia. This chain joins TRBV7-2 and TRBJ1-2; D is unresolved. The material sequenced was sorted CD4+, CD8+, or CD8+CD57+ T cells (not recorded which) from PBMCs. This chain's CDR3 is CAGSLDIGIGGYTF. CDR3 DNA: TGTGCCGGCAGCCTAGATATCGGAATTGGTGGCTACACCTTC.